A selection of T cell receptor beta chains follows, all from one sample in a study of shared clonotypes between healthy human individuals. Produced via immunoSEQ multiplex PCR; TCRdb's table is partial and in-frame only. This table holds more than 2 million clones, 85% to 95% found once. Sample: naive CD8+ T cells from PBMCs. These receptors were collected from a young man in good health. Some clones in this sample may be carry-over from other donors' samples. Each CDR3 is given with its conserved first and last residue. Each record gives: J gene, D gene, V gene, clone size, CDR3 DNA, CDR3 protein. A D gene is named only where the DNA matches it firmly. Rows give clone size only sometimes, using once, few, many, or a class for an expanded clone.

J: TRBJ2-3; D: TRBD2; V: TRBV4-1; size: -; DNA: TGCGCCAGCAGCCAAGGGATAGGACTAGGCACAGATACGCAGTATTTT; CDR3: CASSQGIGLGTDTQYF
J: TRBJ2-3; D: -; V: TRBV6-5; size: -; DNA: TGTGCCAGCAGTTCGAACCTAATCACAGATACGCAGTATTTT; CDR3: CASSSNLITDTQYF
J: TRBJ2-7; D: -; V: TRBV4-1; size: -; DNA: TGCGCCAGCAGCCTTCTTGACCGGGGCCTTGAGAGCGAGCAGTACTTC; CDR3: CASSLLDRGLESEQYF
J: TRBJ1-1; D: -; V: TRBV5-1; size: -; DNA: TGCGCCAGCAGCTTGAAAGTGGGCAGGGACACTGAAGCTTTCTTT; CDR3: CASSLKVGRDTEAFF
J: TRBJ1-5; D: -; V: TRBV28; size: -; DNA: TGTGCCAGCAAAGGACAGACTCCTAATCAGCCCCAGCATTTT; CDR3: CASKGQTPNQPQHF
J: TRBJ1-1; D: TRBD1; V: TRBV4-1; size: -; DNA: TGCGCCAGCAGCCAAGTGGGGACAGGGATCTCTGAAGCTTTCTTT; CDR3: CASSQVGTGISEAFF
J: TRBJ1-1; D: TRBD1; V: TRBV10-3; size: few; DNA: TGTGCCATCAGGGGGACAGGGGCGAACACTGAAGCTTTCTTT; CDR3: CAIRGTGANTEAFF
J: TRBJ1-1; D: -; V: TRBV7-9; size: -; DNA: TGTGCCAGCACTTCAACGGGGGGAGGGGAAACTGAAGCTTTCTTT; CDR3: CASTSTGGGETEAFF
J: TRBJ2-7; D: TRBD2; V: TRBV5-1; size: -; DNA: TGCGCCAGCAGCTTGCCCACGGGAAGAACTAGCGGCCTTCCCGGTAGCTCCTACGAGCAGTACTTC; CDR3: CASSLPTGRTSGLPGSSYEQYF
J: TRBJ2-7; D: TRBD1; V: TRBV10-3; size: -; DNA: TGTGCCATCGGAAAACGGCAGGGGGTCTCCTACGAGCAGTACTTC; CDR3: CAIGKRQGVSYEQYF
J: TRBJ2-5; D: -; V: TRBV5-1; size: -; DNA: TGCGCCAGCAGCTTTTTTTTAGGGCGAACCCAAGAGACCCAGTACTTC; CDR3: CASSFFLGRTQETQYF
J: TRBJ2-7; D: TRBD1; V: TRBV7-9; size: -; DNA: TGTGCCAGCAGCTTGACCGGACAGGGGGGCTCCTACGAGCAGTACTTC; CDR3: CASSLTGQGGSYEQYF
J: TRBJ2-5; D: -; V: TRBV14; size: -; DNA: TGTGCCAGCAGCCAAGAGGTAAGATTTGAGGAGGGGACCCAAGAGACCCAGTACTTC; CDR3: CASSQEVRFEEGTQETQYF
J: TRBJ1-1; D: -; V: TRBV10-3; size: -; DNA: TGTGCCATCTCCGTTGAAGGGGCTGAAGCTTTCTTT; CDR3: CAISVEGAEAFF
J: TRBJ2-7; D: -; V: TRBV18; size: -; DNA: TGTGCCAGCTCACCACCGACAGACTACGAGCAGTACTTC; CDR3: CASSPPTDYEQYF
J: TRBJ2-5; D: TRBD1; V: TRBV7-9; size: -; DNA: TGTGCCAGCAGCCCAGGGACAGGGGGTACCGGTGAGACCCAGTACTTC; CDR3: CASSPGTGGTGETQYF
J: TRBJ2-1; D: -; V: TRBV30; size: -; DNA: TGTGCCTGGAATTGGGGAACGAGCTCCTACAATGAGCAGCTCTTC; CDR3: CAWNWGTSSYNEQLF
J: TRBJ2-2; D: -; V: TRBV6-6; size: -; DNA: TGTGCCAGCAGTTACGGAGGGACCACCGGGGAGCTGTTTTTT; CDR3: CASSYGGTTGELFF